Detailed here is one T cell receptor (beta chain). The data were taken from a study of T cells in severe cutaneous drug reactions. Overall study: RegiSCAR criteria gave all enrolled patients a probable or definite SJS/TEN or DRESS diagnosis. Blister fluid/cells and PBMC came from acute- or recovery-stage patients.

Carbamazepine had induced Stevens-Johnson syndrome or toxic epidermal necrolysis in the sequenced donors. Blood repertoires came from four or five Han Chinese and about six European CBZ-SJS/TEN patients. Libraries were made by iRepertoire multiplex PCR with TCR subtype-specific primers for bulk and single-cell sequencing. TCRdb reprocessed the multiplex PCR reads; each CDR3 protein has one entry and no DNA is given. This sample carries about 21,000 distinct CDR3 sequences, with approximately 7.5% going to the ten biggest clones. This clonotype was obtained from a human donor with toxic epidermal necrolysis, a severe cutaneous drug reaction. The sample consisted of PBMCs.

CDR3 sequence reads: CASSSTDDEQFF. The rearrangement links TRBV27 to TRBJ2-1. Germline V CDR1 and CDR2: MNHEY, SMNVEV (reference sequence). The CDR3 sequence is 12 residues long.